Below, 9 T cell receptor beta chains from the same sample are listed, as sequenced in a study of T-cell reconstitution after alpha-beta-depleted transplantation in children. Preparation of the TCRbeta library used unique molecular identifiers. Each CDR3 protein gets one entry after TCRdb re-called the PCR reads with MiXCR. The sample consists of 700,000 to 950,000 distinct CDR3 sequences, roughly 15% of them appearing once. This sample comprised PBMCs, mostly from graft donor cells, obtained 360 days after TCRalphabeta/CD19-depleted stem cell transplant. All receptors derive from a male patient between 5 and 17 years old who had a stem cell transplant for acute lymphoblastic leukemia, so the T cells may come from the graft donor.

The CDR3 here is CASSLDRGRRAYEQYF. The CDR3 region has the DNA TGCGCCAGCAGCTTGGACAGGGGGCGCCGAGCCTACGAGCAGTACTTC. The chain is built from TRBV5-1 and TRBJ2-7; 9 nucleotides match TRBD1. The ends lost 0 bases at V and 2 bases at J; junction bases unmatched: 6. CDR3 length equals 16 residues. Germline CDR1 SGHRS, CDR2 YFSETQ.

This clonotype was picked up a small number of times. The rearrangement uses TRBV7-2 and TRBJ2-2; 9 nucleotides match TRBD1. The CDR3 has 17 amino acids. Germline V gene sequence: CDR1 SGHTA, CDR2 FQGNSA. Unmatched junction bases numbered 4, after V lost 1 base and J lost 1 base. The CDR3 nucleotides are TGTGCCAGCAGCTTAGTGGGACAGGGAGTGAACACCGGGGAGCTGTTTTTT. Amino acids: CASSLVGQGVNTGELFF. The whole variable domain, remainder taken from reference TRBV7-2 and TRBJ2-2, is GAGVSQSPSNKVTEKGKDVELRCDPISGHTALYWYRQSLGQGLEFLIYFQGNSAPDKSGLPSDRFSAERTGGSVSTLTIQRTQQEDSAVYLCASSLVGQGVNTGELFFGEGSRLTVL.

This clonotype was seen a few times. J is TRBJ2-7 and V is TRBV5-1; 14 positions match TRBD2. The CDR3 length is 16 residues. In germline, CDR1 is SGHRS, CDR2 YFSETQ. V dropped 0 bases and J dropped 9; count of bases not matched to a gene: 8. The CDR3 bases are TGCGCCAGCAGCTTGGCCGGGACTAGCGGGAGTTCCGGGCAGTACTTC. It is translated as CASSLAGTSGSSGQYF.

V and J are TRBV3-1 and TRBJ2-4; the match to TRBD1 covers 12 bases. V shed 0 bases and J 6 bases; nucleotides not matched to a gene: 6. The CDR3 runs 17 residues. Germline CDR1 reads LGHDT; CDR2 reads YNNKEL (reference sequence). CDR3 bases: TGTGCCAGCAGCCAAGATCAGGGACAGGGGGCGGGAAACATTCAGTACTTC. This sequence encodes CASSQDQGQGAGNIQYF.

This clonotype has ten or more counts. This rearrangement joins TRBV29-1 to TRBJ2-1; 9 bases line up with TRBD2. Trimming took 7 bases from V and 2 from J; bases not matched to a gene: 6. Germline values: CDR1 SQVTM, CDR2 ANQGSEA. The CDR3 spans 14 residues. CDR3 nucleotides: TGCAGCGGCCTTGCGGGAGGGCCCTACAATGAGCAGTTCTTC. It is translated as CSGLAGGPYNEQFF.

This chain links TRBV5-1 with TRBJ2-2; D is uncertain. This CDR3 has 15 residues. CDR1 is SGHRS, CDR2 YFSETQ, per germline. With 0 bases removed from V and 2 bases from J, the gap between germline ends came to 8 bases. The CDR3 protein is CASSLDRLNTGELFF. CDR3 sequence (DNA): TGCGCCAGCAGCTTGGACAGATTAAACACCGGGGAGCTGTTTTTT.

This chain connects TRBV5-1 to TRBJ2-5; 10 nucleotides match TRBD1. This CDR3 spans 14 amino acids. Germline V gene lookup returns CDR1 SGHRS and CDR2 YFSETQ. V lost 4 bases to trimming and J lost 5 bases; unmatched junction nucleotides: 5. CDR3 nucleotides: TGCGCCAGCAGCACCGGACAGGGGGAGGAGACCCAGTACTTC. It specifies CASSTGQGEETQYF.

This clonotype has just one count. Germline is not matched at one junction end, which may reflect a read error. V usage is TRBV7-6 and J usage is TRBJ1-6; tentative D call: TRBD1 (6 bases). The CDR3 sequence is 15 residues long. CDR1 and CDR2 from the germline V gene are SGHVS and FNYEAQ. The CDR3 sequence is CAGSFEGGGHSPLHF. The CDR3 DNA sequence: TGTGCCGGCAGCTTTGAGGGGGGAGGCCACTCACCCCTCCACTTT.

The chain couples TRBV24-1 to TRBJ2-1, with TRBD1 as a possible D gene (6 bases). The CDR3 length is 14 residues. The V end was cut by 5 bases, the J end by 3 bases, with 10 bases between. Germline values: CDR1 KGHDR, CDR2 SFDVKD. The chain's CDR3 is CATSVGGYYNEQFF. CDR3 DNA: TGTGCCACCAGTGTAGGGGGTTACTACAATGAGCAGTTCTTC.